Listed here are 11 T cell receptor beta chains from one sample, sequenced in a study of Graves' ophthalmopathy and Graves' hyperthyroidism. Amplification from RNA transcripts yielded the TCR beta CDR3 regions. In the first round, RT-PCR was carried out with HTBI primers, and a multiplex PCR formed the second round. In TCRdb, the multiplex PCR reads were re-called with MiXCR into one record per CDR3 protein. The table has roughly 420,000 distinct CDR3 sequences, roughly 20% seen once. The sample was peripheral blood. All receptors come from a woman aged 18-29 years with stable Graves' hyperthyroidism.

The chain carries TRBV6-1 and TRBJ1-2; D not resolved. This CDR3 region has 12 residues. Germline V lookup: CDR1 MNHNS, CDR2 SASEGT. V was pared by 3 bases and J by 5 bases, with 7 bases between. The CDR3 DNA sequence: TGTGCCAGCAGTGACGGAATATATGGCTACACCTTC. Its protein product is CASSDGIYGYTF.

The CDR3 protein is CASRHPHYVLQETQYF. The CDR3 DNA reads TGTGCCAGCAGACATCCCCATTATGTCCTTCAAGAGACCCAGTACTTC. This chain connects TRBV6-2 or TRBV6-3 to TRBJ2-5; D gene ambiguous. This CDR3 has 16 residues. Germline V gives CDR1 MNHEY, CDR2 SVGEGT. Trimming cost V 6 bases and J 2 bases, with 19 bases left between them.

The chain employs TRBV6-1 and TRBJ1-1; unclear D gene. The CDR3 length is 12 residues. Trimming took 7 bases from V and 0 from J, leaving 6 bases between them. The germline V gene has CDR1 MNHNS and CDR2 SASEGT. CDR3 in DNA: TGTGCCAGCAACAGACTGAACACTGAAGCTTTCTTT. Protein sequence: CASNRLNTEAFF.

This clonotype occurred many times. This chain connects TRBV4-1 to TRBJ2-5; 10 bases agree with TRBD1. This CDR3 region has 15 residues. With V trimmed by 4 bases and J by 0 bases, 2 bases remained unmatched. The germline gives CDR1 MGHRA, CDR2 YSYEKL. This chain's CDR3 is CASSPGTGDQETQYF. CDR3 nucleotides: TGCGCCAGCAGCCCCGGGACAGGGGACCAAGAGACCCAGTACTTC.

This clonotype was recorded at least ten times. The V call is TRBV6-1, the J call TRBJ2-7; TRBD2 agrees at 14 bases. The CDR3 is 15 amino acids. Germline V lookup: CDR1 MNHNS, CDR2 SASEGT. The V gene end was trimmed by 7 bases and the J gene end by 3 bases; junction bases not matched to a gene: 5. CDR3 coding DNA: TGTGCCAGCACAGGACTAGCGGGAGGTTTCTACGAGCAGTACTTC. It yields the protein CASTGLAGGFYEQYF.

This chain connects TRBV13 to TRBJ1-1, with D possibly being TRBD1 (6 bases). Germline V CDR1 and CDR2: PRHDT, FYEKMQ (reference sequence). With 6 bases removed from V and 0 bases from J, the gap between germline ends came to 17 bases. CDR3 length: 16 amino acids. This CDR3 reads CASSLGYRVLNTEAFF. CDR3 DNA sequence: TGTGCCAGCAGTTTGGGGTACAGGGTATTGAACACTGAAGCTTTCTTT.

The chain recombines TRBV6-5 with TRBJ1-6; no definite D call. There are 15 residues in the CDR3. The V end lost 2 bases, the J end lost 7 bases, and 12 bases lay between the germline ends. In germline, CDR1 is MNHEY, CDR2 SVGAGI. CDR3 bases: TGTGCCAGCAGTTACGGACCGGACCAAAATTCACCCCTCCACTTT. It specifies CASSYGPDQNSPLHF.

This clonotype was found many times. The chain has TRBV6-1 and TRBJ1-1; 9 bases match TRBD1. Unmatched junction bases numbered 7, after V lost 3 bases and J lost 11 bases. The CDR3 is 13 residues long. The V gene's germline CDR1 is MNHNS and CDR2 SASEGT. This CDR3 reads CASSEGQGLSAFF. In nucleotides, the CDR3 is TGTGCCAGCAGTGAGGGACAGGGACTTTCGGCTTTCTTT.

This clonotype appeared many times. The DNA of the CDR3 is TGTGCCAGCAGCGGGGGGGGAGCGACCGGGGAGCTGTTTTTT. Protein product: CASSGGGATGELFF. The chain joins TRBV2 to TRBJ2-2, with 8 positions matching TRBD2. The V gene end was trimmed by 6 bases and the J gene end by 5 bases; junction bases not matched to a gene: 5. CDR1 and CDR2 (germline): SNHLY, FYNNEI. The CDR3 is 14 amino acids.

This clonotype has a count of ten or more. The chain links TRBV4-1 to TRBJ2-2, with TRBD2 matching over 11 bases. With V trimmed by 4 bases and J by 6 bases, 4 bases remained unmatched. This CDR3 has 15 residues. CDR1 and CDR2 from the germline V gene are MGHRA and YSYEKL. CDR3 nucleotides: TGCGCCAGCAGCCGTAGCGGGAGGGTATCCGGGGAGCTGTTTTTT. Its translation: CASSRSGRVSGELFF.

This clonotype appeared once. The chain employs TRBV18 and TRBJ2-4; D is possibly TRBD1 (5 bases). V was shortened by 2 bases and J by 7 bases, with 24 bases between the two germline ends. The CDR3 sequence is 18 residues long. CDR1 and CDR2 from the germline V gene are KGHSH and LQKENI. Here the CDR3 reads CASSPYWAPGQAGNIQYF. The CDR3 nucleotides read TGTGCCAGCTCACCATATTGGGCCCCAGGGCAGGCTGGTAACATTCAGTACTTC.